This entry lists 4 T cell receptor beta chains sequenced from one sample in a study of T cell clones after liver transplantation. The repertoire was sequenced with immunoSEQ multiplex PCR; TCRdb's copy has only in-frame clones and lacks some. Among more than 95,000 clones listed, 75% to 85% were seen once. The source material was CD4+ T cells from blood, sampled before liver transplant. These receptor sequences come from a human donor who received a liver transplant.

The chain links TRBV9 to TRBJ2-3, with 9 bases fitting TRBD2. The CDR3 is 15 residues long. V was clipped by 3 bases and J by 3 bases; unmatched bases: 5. The germline gives CDR1 SGDLS, CDR2 YYNGEE. The DNA of the CDR3 is TGTGCCAGCAGCGATTCGAGCGGGAGGACAGATACGCAGTATTTT. This encodes CASSDSSGRTDTQYF.

The chain recombines TRBV5-1 with TRBJ1-2, with 9 nucleotides matching TRBD1. The CDR3 contains 16 residues. Germline V gene lookup returns CDR1 SGHRS and CDR2 YFSETQ. V dropped 1 base and J dropped 6; count of bases not matched to a gene: 10. The CDR3 is CASSLLAGQGGDGYTF. CDR3 sequence (DNA): TGCGCCAGCAGCTTGTTGGCGGGACAGGGAGGAGATGGCTACACCTTC.

This chain links TRBV4-2 with TRBJ1-3, with 8 bases fitting TRBD1. V was pared by 4 bases and J by 0 bases, with 8 bases of the junction left unmatched. The CDR3 loop spans 17 amino acids. CDR1 and CDR2 from the germline V gene are LGHNA and YNFKEQ. The CDR3 DNA is TGTGCCAGCAGCCGAGACAGGGGAGTTCTCTCTGGAAACACCATATATTTT. Translated, it gives CASSRDRGVLSGNTIYF.

The CDR3 is CASSRGLPYEQYF. CDR3 nucleotides: TGTGCCAGCAGCCGGGGACTTCCTTACGAGCAGTACTTC. This chain connects TRBV7-3 to TRBJ2-7; TRBD2 might be the D (6 bases). V lost 5 bases, J lost 4 bases, and 12 bases lay in between. The CDR3 has 13 residues. CDR1 and CDR2 from the germline V gene are SGHTA and FQGTGA.